This record concerns one TCR beta chain sequence. Original methodology: Amplification from reference gene primers served as the basis for estimated nucleated cell counts. Sequenced by immunoSEQ multiplex PCR; TCRdb stores in-frame clones only, minus some. Clone size and the V and J calls come from that table; the DNA yielded D and trimming. The sample lists about 41,000 clones; more than 70% were seen once. These data originate in a study of blood T cell repertoires in COVID-19. Across the whole study: Collection of acute and convalescent COVID-19 samples took place in the United States, Italy and Spain. Sources were T cells, B-cell-depleted T cells, or PBMCs; the material itself was cDNA or gDNA.

Germline V CDR1 and CDR2: LGHDT, YNNKEL (reference sequence). The CDR3 runs to 14 residues. Trimming shortened V by 0 bases and J by 5 bases, and 10 bases separated the two germline ends. V and J are TRBV3-1 (or the pseudogene TRBV3-2) and TRBJ1-2; D is perhaps TRBD1 (5 bases). Sequences were obtained from peripheral blood. The TCR was taken from a woman over 75 with active or convalescent COVID-19. The CDR3 DNA reads as TGTGCCAGCAGCCAAGACTGGGGGGGTTATGGCTACACCTTC. Protein: CASSQDWGGYGYTF.